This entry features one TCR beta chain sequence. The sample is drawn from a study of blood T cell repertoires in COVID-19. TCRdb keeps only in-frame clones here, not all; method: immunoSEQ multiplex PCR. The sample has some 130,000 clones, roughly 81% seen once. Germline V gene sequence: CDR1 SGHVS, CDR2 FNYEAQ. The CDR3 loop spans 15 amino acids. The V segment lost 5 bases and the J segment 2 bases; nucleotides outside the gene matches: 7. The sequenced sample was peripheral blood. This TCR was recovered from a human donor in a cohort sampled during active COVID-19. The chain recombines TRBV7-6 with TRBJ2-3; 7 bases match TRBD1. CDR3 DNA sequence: TGTGCCAGCAGCATACAGGGGAGTCTCACAGATACGCAGTATTTT. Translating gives CASSIQGSLTDTQYF.